Sequencing of this T cell receptor beta chain was carried out in a study of response to subunit inactivated influenza vaccine. The study, taken as a whole, reports: The authors suggested that every seasonal influenza vaccination recruits few new T cells.

TCRdb independently ran MiXCR on the RT-PCR reads; one entry per CDR3 protein. This sample has 500,000 to 600,000 distinct CDR3 sequences, with about 15% found just once. This clonotype was observed many times. The antigen is unknown. CDR1 and CDR2 from the germline V gene are SGHTA and FQGNSA. CDR3 length: 13 amino acids. V was pared by 6 bases and J by 6 bases, with 13 bases between. Source: PBMCs from blood, taken less than 13 days after vaccination. The rearrangement links TRBV7-2 to TRBJ2-3; the D is unclear. The origin of this receptor is a man over 45 who received an inactivated influenza vaccine. The CDR3 spells CASRPPSGDTQYF. For the CDR3, the DNA is TGTGCCAGCAGACCCCCGTCTGGGGATACGCAGTATTTT.